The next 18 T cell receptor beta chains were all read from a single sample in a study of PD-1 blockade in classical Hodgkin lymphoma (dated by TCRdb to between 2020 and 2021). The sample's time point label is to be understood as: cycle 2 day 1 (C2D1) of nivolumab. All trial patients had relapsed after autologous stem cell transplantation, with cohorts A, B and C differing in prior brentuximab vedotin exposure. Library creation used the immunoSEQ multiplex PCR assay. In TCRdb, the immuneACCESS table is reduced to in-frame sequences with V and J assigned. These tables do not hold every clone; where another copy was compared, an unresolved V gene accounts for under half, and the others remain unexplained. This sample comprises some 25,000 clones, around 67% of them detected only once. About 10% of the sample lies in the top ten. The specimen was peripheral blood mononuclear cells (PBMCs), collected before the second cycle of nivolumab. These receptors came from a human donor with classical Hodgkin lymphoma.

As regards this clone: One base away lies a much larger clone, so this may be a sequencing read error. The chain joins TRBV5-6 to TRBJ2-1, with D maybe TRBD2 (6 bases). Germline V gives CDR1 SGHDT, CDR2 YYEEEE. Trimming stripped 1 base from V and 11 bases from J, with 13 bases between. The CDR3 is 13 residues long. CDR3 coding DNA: TGTGCCAGCAGCTTGCAGGAGGGGTCCAAGCAGTTCTTC. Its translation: CASSLQEGSKQFF. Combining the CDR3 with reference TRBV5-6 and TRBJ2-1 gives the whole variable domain DAGVTQSPTHLIKTRGQQVTLRCSPKSGHDTVSWYQQALGQGPQFIFQYYEEEERQRGNFPDRFSGHQFPNYSSELNVNALLLGDSALYLCASSLQEGSKQFFGPGTRLTVL.

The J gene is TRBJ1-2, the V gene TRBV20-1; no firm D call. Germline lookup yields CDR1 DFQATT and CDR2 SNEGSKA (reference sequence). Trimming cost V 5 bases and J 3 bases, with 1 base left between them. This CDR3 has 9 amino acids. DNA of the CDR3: TGCAGTGCTTACTATGGCTACACCTTC. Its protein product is CSAYYGYTF.

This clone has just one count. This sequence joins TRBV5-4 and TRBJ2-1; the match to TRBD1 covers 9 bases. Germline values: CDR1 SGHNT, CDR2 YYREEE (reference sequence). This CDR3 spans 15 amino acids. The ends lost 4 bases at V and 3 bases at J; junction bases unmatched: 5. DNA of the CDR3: TGTGCCAGCAGCACCGGGACAGGGCACTACAATGAGCAGTTCTTC. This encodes CASSTGTGHYNEQFF.

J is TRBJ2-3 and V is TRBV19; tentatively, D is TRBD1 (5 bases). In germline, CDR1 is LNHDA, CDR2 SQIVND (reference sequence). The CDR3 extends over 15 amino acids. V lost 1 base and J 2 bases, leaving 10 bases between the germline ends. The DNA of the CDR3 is TGTGCCAGTAGTATAGGGGGCAGAGCCACAGATACGCAGTATTTT. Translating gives CASSIGGRATDTQYF.

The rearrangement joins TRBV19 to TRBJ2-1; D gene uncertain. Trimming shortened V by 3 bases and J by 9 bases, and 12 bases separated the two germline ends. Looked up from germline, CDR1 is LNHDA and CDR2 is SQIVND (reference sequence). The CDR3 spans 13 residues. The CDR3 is CASSIRAPGEQFF. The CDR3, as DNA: TGTGCCAGTAGTATCCGAGCCCCGGGTGAGCAGTTCTTC.

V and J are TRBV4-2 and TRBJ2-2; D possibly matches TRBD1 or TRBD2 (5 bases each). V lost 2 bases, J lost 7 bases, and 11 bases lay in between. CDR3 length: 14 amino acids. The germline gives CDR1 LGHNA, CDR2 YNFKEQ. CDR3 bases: TGTGCCAGCAGCCAACAGGGAGATGGCGGGGAGCTGTTTTTT. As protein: CASSQQGDGGELFF.

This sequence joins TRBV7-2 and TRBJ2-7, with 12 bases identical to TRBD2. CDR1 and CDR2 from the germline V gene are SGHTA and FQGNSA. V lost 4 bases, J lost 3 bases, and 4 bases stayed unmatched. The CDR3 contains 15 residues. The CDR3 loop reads CASSWTSGKSYEQYF. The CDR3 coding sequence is TGTGCCAGCAGCTGGACTAGCGGGAAGAGCTACGAGCAGTACTTC. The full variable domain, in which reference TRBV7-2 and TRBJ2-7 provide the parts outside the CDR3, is GAGVSQSPSNKVTEKGKDVELRCDPISGHTALYWYRQSLGQGLEFLIYFQGNSAPDKSGLPSDRFSAERTGGSVSTLTIQRTQQEDSAVYLCASSWTSGKSYEQYFGPGTRLTVT.

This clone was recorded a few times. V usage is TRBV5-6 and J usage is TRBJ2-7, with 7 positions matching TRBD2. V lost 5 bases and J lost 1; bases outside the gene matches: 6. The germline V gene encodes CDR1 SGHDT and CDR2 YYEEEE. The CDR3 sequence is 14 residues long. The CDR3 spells CASSIGGDSYEQYF. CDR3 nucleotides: TGTGCCAGCAGTATTGGGGGGGATTCCTACGAGCAGTACTTC.

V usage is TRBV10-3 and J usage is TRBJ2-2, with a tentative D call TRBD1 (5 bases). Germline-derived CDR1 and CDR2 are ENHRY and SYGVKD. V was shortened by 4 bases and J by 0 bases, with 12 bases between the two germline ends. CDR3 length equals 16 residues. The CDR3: CAISGLRGSNTGELFF. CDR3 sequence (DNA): TGTGCCATCAGTGGCCTTAGGGGTTCGAACACCGGGGAGCTGTTTTTT.

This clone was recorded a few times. CDR3 residues: CASSLDSRGETQYF. The DNA of the CDR3 is TGTGCCAGCAGCCTTGACAGTCGGGGGGAGACCCAGTACTTC. The chain recombines TRBV11-2 with TRBJ2-5; possible D gene TRBD2, 6 bases. The CDR3 has 14 residues. V was cut by 5 bases and J by 5 bases, with 15 bases left in between. The germline V gene encodes CDR1 SGHAT and CDR2 FQNNGV.

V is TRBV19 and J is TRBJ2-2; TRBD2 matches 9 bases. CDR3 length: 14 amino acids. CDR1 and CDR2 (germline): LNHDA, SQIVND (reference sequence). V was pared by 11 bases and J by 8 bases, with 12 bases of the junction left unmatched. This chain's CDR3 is CASKQAGGRGELFF. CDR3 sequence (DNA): TGTGCCTCCAAACAGGCGGGAGGGCGTGGGGAGCTGTTTTTT.

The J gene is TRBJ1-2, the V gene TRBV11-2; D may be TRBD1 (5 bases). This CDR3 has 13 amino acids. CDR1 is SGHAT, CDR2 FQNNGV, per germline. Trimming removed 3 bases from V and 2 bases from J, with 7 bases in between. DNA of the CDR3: TGTGCCAGCAGCTTCCGGGACAACTATGGCTACACCTTC. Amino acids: CASSFRDNYGYTF.

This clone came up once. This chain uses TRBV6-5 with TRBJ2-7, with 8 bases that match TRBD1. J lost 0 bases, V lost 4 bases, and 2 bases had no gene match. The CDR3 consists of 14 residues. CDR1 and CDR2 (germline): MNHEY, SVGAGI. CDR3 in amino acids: CASSSGTGSYEQYF. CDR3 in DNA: TGTGCCAGCAGTTCTGGGACAGGCTCCTACGAGCAGTACTTC.

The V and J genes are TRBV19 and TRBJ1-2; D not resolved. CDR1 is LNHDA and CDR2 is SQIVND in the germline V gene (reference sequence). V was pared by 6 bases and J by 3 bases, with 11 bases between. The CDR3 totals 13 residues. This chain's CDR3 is CASRKREDYGYTF. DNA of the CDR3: TGTGCCAGTAGGAAACGGGAGGACTATGGCTACACCTTC.

CDR3 DNA sequence: TGTGCCAGCAGCCTCCTGGACAGGTCCTACGAGCAGTACTTC. The encoded protein is CASSLLDRSYEQYF. The chain is built from TRBV7-2 and TRBJ2-5; 7 bases align to TRBD1. The end of the DNA aligns better with TRBJ2-7, so the J call may be wrong. The CDR3 is made up of 14 amino acids. Germline assignment: CDR1 SGHTA and CDR2 FQGNSA.

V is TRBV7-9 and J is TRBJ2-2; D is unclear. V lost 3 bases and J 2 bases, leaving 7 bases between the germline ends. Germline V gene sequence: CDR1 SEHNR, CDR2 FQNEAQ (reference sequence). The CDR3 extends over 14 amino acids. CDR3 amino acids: CASSFSANTGELFF. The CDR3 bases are TGTGCCAGCAGCTTCAGTGCTAACACCGGGGAGCTGTTTTTT.

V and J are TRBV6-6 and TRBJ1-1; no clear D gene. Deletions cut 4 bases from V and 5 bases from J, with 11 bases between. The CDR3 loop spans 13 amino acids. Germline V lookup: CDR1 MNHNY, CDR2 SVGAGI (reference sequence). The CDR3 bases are TGTGCCAGCAGTTTTGGGGTGGAGACTGAAGCTTTCTTT. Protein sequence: CASSFGVETEAFF.

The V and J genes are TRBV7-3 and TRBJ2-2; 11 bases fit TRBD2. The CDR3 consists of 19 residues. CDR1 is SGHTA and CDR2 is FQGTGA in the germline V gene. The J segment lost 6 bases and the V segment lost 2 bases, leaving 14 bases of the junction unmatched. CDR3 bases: TGTGCCAGCAGCTTAGGGGACAGATTTAGCGGGAGGGCCGCCGGGGAGCTGTTTTTT. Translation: CASSLGDRFSGRAAGELFF.